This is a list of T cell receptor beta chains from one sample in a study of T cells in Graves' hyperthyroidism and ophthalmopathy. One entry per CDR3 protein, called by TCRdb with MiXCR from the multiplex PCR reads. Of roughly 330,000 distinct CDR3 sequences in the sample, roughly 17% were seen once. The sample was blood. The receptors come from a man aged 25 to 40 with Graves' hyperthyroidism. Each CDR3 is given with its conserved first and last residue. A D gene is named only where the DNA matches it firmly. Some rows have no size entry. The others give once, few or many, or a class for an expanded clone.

TGTGCCAGCAGCCGAAGGGGAAATGGCTCCTACAATGAGCAGTTCTTC,CASSRRGNGSYNEQFF,.,TRBV5-4,.,TRBJ2-1
TGTGCCACCAGCAGAGCCGGGACACTTACTCAGAATACGCAGTATTTT,CATSRAGTLTQNTQYF,many,TRBV15,.,TRBJ2-3
TGCGCCAGCAGCACGGGAGGGCTTAGCGGGGAGCTGTTTTTT,CASSTGGLSGELFF,many,TRBV5-1,TRBD2,TRBJ2-2
TGTGCCAGCAGCTTGGGGGGGCTAGTCAATCAGCCCCAGCATTTT,CASSLGGLVNQPQHF,many,TRBV5-5,.,TRBJ1-5
TGCGCCAGCAGCTTGGGACTAGCGGGGACCAATGAGCAGTTCTTC,CASSLGLAGTNEQFF,.,TRBV5-1,TRBD2,TRBJ2-1
TGTGCCTGGAGTTTCGATGGGAATCTCAGCGAGCAGTACTTC,CAWSFDGNLSEQYF,.,TRBV30,.,TRBJ2-7
TGTGCCAGCAGCTTAAGAGCACAAGGGGTTTACAATGAGCAGTTCTTC,CASSLRAQGVYNEQFF,many,TRBV11-2,.,TRBJ2-1
TGTGCCAGCAGTGAAGGGTGGGGAGGCTACACCTTC,CASSEGWGGYTF,.,TRBV6-1,.,TRBJ1-2
TGTGCCAGCAGCCAAGATCGAAGGTACTACGAGCAGTACTTC,CASSQDRRYYEQYF,many,TRBV3-1,.,TRBJ2-7
TGTGCCAGCAGCTTAGTTTGGGGTTCCTACGAGCAGTACTTC,CASSLVWGSYEQYF,.,TRBV7-8,.,TRBJ2-7
TGCAGTGCTGGGGACAGGGGGAGGGAGCAGTTCTTC,CSAGDRGREQFF,few,TRBV20-1,TRBD1,TRBJ2-1
TGTGCCAGCAGCCGAATCTCGAGTGGAAACACCATATATTTT,CASSRISSGNTIYF,.,TRBV11-3,.,TRBJ1-3
TGTGCCAGCAGCTTTTATGCGGGAGGGGCCTACGAGCAGTACTTC,CASSFYAGGAYEQYF,many,TRBV7-2,TRBD2,TRBJ2-7
TGTGCCAGCAGTTACCCCTCGCAATCCGGGGAGCTGTTTTTT,CASSYPSQSGELFF,.,TRBV6-2/TRBV6-3,.,TRBJ2-2
TGTGCCAGCAGTTTTTCCTCAGGGAATGAGCAGTTCTTC,CASSFSSGNEQFF,many,TRBV27,.,TRBJ2-1
TGTGCCTGGAGTGTACGGGGACTAGCGTTCACCGGGGAGCTGTTTTTT,CAWSVRGLAFTGELFF,many,TRBV30,TRBD2,TRBJ2-2
TGTGCCAGCAGTCCCCAGGGACTAGCTGAGACCTACGAGCAGTACTTC,CASSPQGLAETYEQYF,.,TRBV6-1,TRBD2,TRBJ2-7
TGTGCCAGCAGCACGCCCGGGCCCCAAGATACGCAGTATTTT,CASSTPGPQDTQYF,.,TRBV12-3/TRBV12-4,.,TRBJ2-3
TGCGCCAGCAGTGAGTTCGGATCGAACACCGGGGAGCTGTTTTTT,CASSEFGSNTGELFF,few,TRBV10-2,.,TRBJ2-2
TGCGCCAGCAGCACCCGACTAGCGGGAGTAGGCAATGAGCAGTTCTTC,CASSTRLAGVGNEQFF,many,TRBV5-1,TRBD2,TRBJ2-1
TGTGCCAGCACTTTAGGACAGGCTGCTAGCGGCTACACCTTC,CASTLGQAASGYTF,many,TRBV3-1,TRBD1,TRBJ1-2
TGTGCCGGCCAGCGGGAAGAAATTTCCAATGAGCAGTTCTTC,CAGQREEISNEQFF,.,TRBV2,TRBD2,TRBJ2-1
TGTGCCAGCAGCTTCACCAATGAGCAGTTCTTC,CASSFTNEQFF,many,TRBV13,.,TRBJ2-1
TGTGCCAGCAGCCCCGGGACTAGCGGGGCAGAGGCCCAGTACTTC,CASSPGTSGAEAQYF,few,TRBV6-1,TRBD2,TRBJ2-5
TGCGCCAGCACCCCACTAGCGGGCTCCTACGAGCAGTACTTC,CASTPLAGSYEQYF,many,TRBV5-1,TRBD2,TRBJ2-7
TGTGCCAGCAGCTTAGGTGGAGGCGGAGGGACTGAAGCTTTCTTT,CASSLGGGGGTEAFF,many,TRBV13,.,TRBJ1-1
TGTGCCAGCAGCTTGGCCCCGGGGACCTGGGGCAATGAGCAGTTCTTC,CASSLAPGTWGNEQFF,.,TRBV7-2,.,TRBJ2-1
TGTGCCAGCAGTTTGCAGGGGGCGAGGGTTAAAACTGAAGCTTTCTTT,CASSLQGARVKTEAFF,.,TRBV7-2,TRBD1,TRBJ1-1
TGTGCCAGCAGCGGCGGGCCGTTCGTCGAGCAGTACTTC,CASSGGPFVEQYF,few,TRBV7-9,.,TRBJ2-7
TGTGCCAGCAGCGCACAGGGTTTGACCTACAATGAGCAGTTCTTC,CASSAQGLTYNEQFF,.,TRBV9,.,TRBJ2-1
TGCAGTGCTGGAGCAGCAGCCCTCTCATACGAGCAGTACTTC,CSAGAAALSYEQYF,many,TRBV20-1,.,TRBJ2-7
TGCGCCAGCAGCCAATCTAGCGGGAATGTTGAGCAGTTCTTC,CASSQSSGNVEQFF,many,TRBV5-1,TRBD2,TRBJ2-1
TGTGCCAGCAGCTTACAGGGGGCGAGCAGTCAGCCCCAGCATTTT,CASSLQGASSQPQHF,many,TRBV2,TRBD1,TRBJ1-5
TGTGCCAGCAGCCCCTGGACAGGGCACTCCTACGAGCAGTACTTC,CASSPWTGHSYEQYF,.,TRBV11-2,TRBD1,TRBJ2-7
TGTGCCAGCAGGCCCAGGGACAGCTATAATTCACCCCTCCACTTT,CASRPRDSYNSPLHF,few,TRBV6-1,TRBD1,TRBJ1-6
TGTGCCAGCAGCTTCTCTAGCGCTACCTACGAGCAGTACTTC,CASSFSSATYEQYF,many,TRBV11-2,.,TRBJ2-7
TGTGCCAGTAGTATTCCCACCGGGGAGCTGTTTTTT,CASSIPTGELFF,.,TRBV19,.,TRBJ2-2